This TCR beta chain was sequenced during a study of CD8+ T cells in alopecia areata. It was cDNA, reverse transcribed from extracted RNA, that served as the sequencing template. Produced via immunoSEQ multiplex PCR; TCRdb's table is partial and in-frame only. Listed for the sample are approximately 300,000 clones, none seen a single time. A word on this clone: Gene names denote mouse genes. The observed sequence ends 4 residues before the CDR3 terminus, with the missing tail filled in from the germline J gene.

A panel of CD4, CD8alpha, NKG2D, NKG2ACE and other markers served to sort pooled cutaneous lymph node cells. Losses at the gene ends were 4 bases for V and 2 bases for J; bases not matched to a gene: 4. Per germline, CDR1 NSHNY and CDR2 SYGAGN. The CDR3 is made up of 14 amino acids. The chain carries TRBV13-1 and TRBJ2-5; 7 nucleotides agree with TRBD1. The sequencing sample was made of CD4+ T cells sorted from a lymph node. The receptor was derived from a C3H/HeJ mouse with alopecia areata. As its MHC haplotype, the strain has H2-k. The CDR3 DNA, read in part, is TGTGCCAGCAGTCCGACAGGGACCCAAGAC. It is translated as CASSPTGTQD. The whole CDR3 is CASSPTGTQDTQYF.